This passage covers 19 T cell receptor beta chains from one sample sequenced in a study of blood T cell repertoires in COVID-19. Sequencing used immunoSEQ multiplex PCR; TCRdb keeps in-frame clones, though not all of them. The table shows 350,000 to 450,000 clones, with roughly 92% occurring only once. The sample consisted of PBMCs or T cells enriched from blood (not recorded which). All receptors derive from a woman in her forties who had been exposed to COVID-19.

CDR3 sequence (DNA): TGTGCCAGCAGCCGTGCTAGCGGGAGTACCTACAATGAGCAGTTCTTC. It yields the protein CASSRASGSTYNEQFF. The J gene is TRBJ2-1, the V gene TRBV11-3; TRBD2 aligns across 10 bases. CDR3 length: 16 residues. CDR1 and CDR2 from the germline V gene are SGHNT and YENEEA. V shed 5 bases and J 2 bases; nucleotides not matched to a gene: 6.

The chain joins TRBV5-4 to TRBJ2-5; D perhaps matches TRBD2 (6 bases). The CDR3 contains 13 residues. In germline, CDR1 is SGHNT, CDR2 YYREEE (reference sequence). Trimming shortened V by 1 base and J by 7 bases, and 11 bases separated the two germline ends. The chain's CDR3 is CASSLWGGGTQYF. The CDR3 coding sequence is TGTGCCAGCAGCTTGTGGGGAGGAGGGACCCAGTACTTC.

This clone was seen once. V is TRBV18 and J is TRBJ2-7; a weak D match, TRBD1 (5 bases). Trimming removed 6 bases at V and 6 bases at J, with 18 bases between. Germline loops: CDR1 KGHSH, CDR2 LQKENI. CDR3 length: 14 amino acids. CDR3 sequence reads: CASSISRGKLEQYF. The CDR3 nucleotides read TGTGCCAGCTCTATCTCTAGGGGAAAACTCGAGCAGTACTTC.

The V and J genes are TRBV9 and TRBJ2-2, with 10 positions matching TRBD1. Germline assignment: CDR1 SGDLS and CDR2 YYNGEE. Trimming at V came to 4 bases and at J to 5 bases, leaving 5 bases not matched to a gene. The CDR3 has 15 residues. CDR3 nucleotide sequence: TGTGCCAGCAGCCAAGGGACAGGGGAAACCGGGGAGCTGTTTTTT. Protein: CASSQGTGETGELFF.

V gene TRBV23-1 combines with J gene TRBJ2-7; maybe TRBD1 (6 bases). TRBV23-1 is filed as an ORF, its function uncertain. This CDR3 is built from 17 residues. Between the trimmed V and J ends, which lost 8 bases and 1 base, there was a span of 24 bases. In nucleotides, the CDR3 is TGCGCCAGCCTTCCCGGGCCCGGCAGTAGGGGGTCCTACGAGCAGTACTTC. It translates to CASLPGPGSRGSYEQYF.

V gene TRBV7-2 combines with J gene TRBJ2-1; 8 nucleotides align to TRBD2. CDR1 is SGHTA and CDR2 is FQGNSA in the germline V gene. V dropped 5 bases and J dropped 8; count of bases not matched to a gene: 11. There are 15 residues in the CDR3. The CDR3 DNA reads TGTGCCAGCAGCAGAGCCCCGACTAGCGCACATGAGCAGTTCTTC. Translated: CASSRAPTSAHEQFF.

The chain employs TRBV19 and TRBJ1-3; 7 nucleotides line up with TRBD1. CDR3 length equals 16 residues. The germline CDR1 and CDR2 sequences are LNHDA and SQIVND (reference sequence). The V segment lost 4 bases and the J segment 3 bases; nucleotides outside the gene matches: 9. Here the CDR3 DNA reads TGTGCCAGTAGTACAAACAGGGGACAGAGTGGAAACACCATATATTTT. Its translation is CASSTNRGQSGNTIYF.

V usage is TRBV29-1 and J usage is TRBJ2-5, with D unclear. V lost 7 bases and J lost 2, with 8 bases in between. Germline loops: CDR1 SQVTM, CDR2 ANQGSEA. This CDR3 contains 11 residues. The CDR3 loop reads CSGNRQETQYF. The CDR3, as DNA: TGCAGCGGGAACAGACAAGAGACCCAGTACTTC.

This clone occurred once. The V call is TRBV7-6, the J call TRBJ1-5; no clear D gene. CDR1 is SGHVS, CDR2 FNYEAQ, per germline. There are 14 residues in the CDR3. V was cut by 5 bases and J by 2 bases, with 10 bases left in between. CDR3 coding DNA: TGTGCCAGCAGCCCCCAGTTGGGCAATCAGCCCCAGCATTTT. This encodes CASSPQLGNQPQHF.

The chain combines TRBV5-1 with TRBJ1-6, with D perhaps TRBD1 (6 bases). Germline V gives CDR1 SGHRS, CDR2 YFSETQ. The CDR3 sequence is 13 residues long. Trimming pared 9 bases from V and 5 bases from J, leaving 12 bases between. CDR3 coding DNA: TGCGCCACCCGACGGGACAATAATTCACCCCTCCACTTT. Residues: CATRRDNNSPLHF. Complete variable domain (other parts from reference TRBV5-1 and TRBJ1-6): KAGVTQTPRYLIKTRGQQVTLSCSPISGHRSVSWYQQTPGQGLQFLFEYFSETQRNKGNFPGRFSGRQFSNSRSEMNVSTLELGDSALYLCATRRDNNSPLHFGNGTRLTVT.

This chain connects TRBV18 to TRBJ2-1, with D possibly matching TRBD1 (5 bases). This CDR3 spans 16 amino acids. The germline V and J ends were trimmed by 4 bases and 0 bases, with 13 bases remaining between them. The germline CDR1 and CDR2 sequences are KGHSH and LQKENI. The CDR3 is CASSLHRQSSYNEQFF. CDR3 coding DNA: TGTGCCAGCTCACTCCACAGACAGAGCTCCTACAATGAGCAGTTCTTC.

The rearrangement uses TRBV9 and TRBJ2-1; 16 bases are shared with TRBD2. Unmatched junction bases numbered 9, after V lost 4 bases and J lost 14 bases. The CDR3 spans 15 residues. Germline-derived CDR1 and CDR2 are SGDLS and YYNGEE. In DNA form, the CDR3 reads TGTGCCAGCAGCCCCGGGACTAGCGGGAGGGGATTGGAGTTCTTC. Protein sequence: CASSPGTSGRGLEFF.

The gene calls are TRBV5-4 and TRBJ1-2; tentatively, D is TRBD1 (5 bases). The CDR3 has 14 residues. Germline values: CDR1 SGHNT, CDR2 YYREEE (reference sequence). V lost 4 bases, J lost 4 bases, and 14 bases lay in between. CDR3 protein: CASSPERGGYGYTF. CDR3 DNA sequence: TGTGCCAGCAGCCCCGAGAGGGGAGGCTATGGCTACACCTTC.

The genes are TRBV6-2 or TRBV6-3 and TRBJ1-2, with a weak D call TRBD1 (6 bases). The V gene lost 2 bases and the J gene lost 4 bases, with 11 bases spanning the gap. There are 14 residues in the CDR3. Germline assignment: CDR1 MNHEY and CDR2 SVGEGT. The CDR3: CASSYIQGVYGYTF. For the CDR3, the DNA is TGTGCCAGCAGTTACATACAGGGTGTCTATGGCTACACCTTC.

This clone was detected a few times. The chain is built from TRBV24-1 and TRBJ2-2, with a weak D call TRBD2 (5 bases). The CDR3 totals 18 residues. CDR1 is KGHDR and CDR2 is SFDVKD in the germline V gene. The V and J ends lost 4 bases and 3 bases respectively, with 20 bases between them. CDR3 in amino acids: CATSDNRRWGADTGELFF. The CDR3 DNA reads as TGTGCCACCAGTGACAACCGACGGTGGGGAGCGGACACCGGGGAGCTGTTTTTT.

The J gene is TRBJ1-4, the V gene TRBV7-2; maybe TRBD1 (6 bases). Germline V gene lookup returns CDR1 SGHTA and CDR2 FQGNSA. V dropped 5 bases and J dropped 3 bases, with 13 bases sitting between them. This CDR3 has 15 amino acids. The CDR3, as DNA: TGTGCCAGCAGCCCTCAGACAGGAGCTAATGAAAAACTGTTTTTT. Translation gives CASSPQTGANEKLFF.

The CDR3 reads CASSATSGRGDEQFF. The DNA of the CDR3 is TGTGCCAGCAGCGCGACTAGCGGGAGGGGGGATGAGCAGTTCTTC. This chain uses TRBV9 with TRBJ2-1, with 14 positions matching TRBD2. Germline CDR1 SGDLS, CDR2 YYNGEE. The CDR3 runs to 15 residues. J was trimmed by 8 bases and V by 3 bases; bases with no gene match: 4.

The genes are TRBV27 and TRBJ1-6; D might be TRBD1 (5 bases). Germline CDR1 reads MNHEY; CDR2 reads SMNVEV (reference sequence). The V gene lost 2 bases and the J gene lost 12 bases, with 8 bases spanning the gap. CDR3 length equals 12 residues. The CDR3 loop reads CASSLGGGPLHF. In DNA form, the CDR3 reads TGTGCCAGCAGTTTAGGGGGAGGACCCCTCCACTTT.

This clone appeared many times. The rearrangement uses TRBV3-1 (or the pseudogene TRBV3-2) and TRBJ1-2; 9 bases are shared with TRBD1. Germline V gene lookup returns CDR1 LGHDT and CDR2 YNNKEL (reference sequence). The CDR3 is 16 amino acids. V shed 4 bases, J shed 8 bases, and the junction held 14 bases outside the gene matches. The CDR3 loop reads CASSPAIPGQGKGYTF. DNA for the CDR3: TGTGCCAGCAGCCCGGCTATCCCGGGACAGGGAAAGGGCTACACCTTC.